Listed here are 17 T cell receptor beta chains from one sample, sequenced in a study of T-cell memory formation after mild COVID-19. TCRdb re-analysed the 5' RACE reads in MiXCR, keeping a single row per CDR3 protein. Here the sample spans roughly 70,000 distinct CDR3 sequences, about a sixth being singletons. Sample: PBMCs or a T cell subset sorted from them (not recorded which). These receptors came from an adult woman who had mild COVID-19 (a few samples of this study predate the infection). Cell type and time point are not known.

The chain has TRBV6-5 and TRBJ1-1, with D uncertain. The CDR3 runs to 12 residues. V lost 6 bases to trimming and J lost 3 bases, with 8 bases between them. CDR1 is MNHEY and CDR2 is SVGAGI in the germline V gene. The CDR3 DNA reads as TGTGCCAGCAGGCTCGGGGACACTGAAGCTTTCTTT. Its protein product is CASRLGDTEAFF.

This clonotype was seen more than once but under ten times. This chain links TRBV10-2 with TRBJ2-1; 12 nucleotides agree with TRBD2. Germline lookup yields CDR1 WSHSY and CDR2 SAAADI. V was clipped by 6 bases and J by 1 base; unmatched bases: 7. The CDR3 totals 17 residues. The CDR3, as DNA: TGCGCCAGCAGAGACTCTAGCGGGGGGGAGTCCTACAATGAGCAGTTCTTC. It codes for CASRDSSGGESYNEQFF.

This chain links TRBV29-1 with TRBJ2-7; TRBD1 matches at 9 bases. After removal of 3 bases from V and 2 bases from J, the junction contained 8 bases not matched to a gene. CDR1 is SQVTM, CDR2 ANQGSEA, per germline. The CDR3 length is 15 residues. The CDR3 DNA follows: TGCAGCGTTGACTCCGACAGGGGGTCGGCCTACGAGCAGTACTTC. Its protein product is CSVDSDRGSAYEQYF.

The J gene is TRBJ2-1, the V gene TRBV27, with unresolved D. The CDR3 is 13 residues long. V was cut by 6 bases and J by 4 bases, with 10 bases left in between. The germline V gene has CDR1 MNHEY and CDR2 SMNVEV (reference sequence). The CDR3 region has the DNA TGTGCCAGCAGCCCAACACTTTACAATGAGCAGTTCTTC. Protein product: CASSPTLYNEQFF.

The chain couples TRBV29-1 to TRBJ2-1, with TRBD2 matching 7 bases. V was pared by 7 bases and J by 8 bases, with 17 bases of the junction left unmatched. The CDR3 covers 15 residues. The V gene's germline CDR1 is SQVTM and CDR2 ANQGSEA. DNA for the CDR3: TGCAGCGGCATACGACTAGCCTCAGGTCCGCATGAGCAGTTCTTC. Translated: CSGIRLASGPHEQFF.

The rearrangement links TRBV5-1 to TRBJ2-4; weak D call: TRBD2 (5 bases). Germline V CDR1 and CDR2: SGHRS, YFSETQ. This CDR3 contains 18 residues. Trimming took 4 bases from V and 0 from J, leaving 20 bases between them. This CDR3 is CASSPSDGVPLAKNIQYF. The CDR3 DNA sequence: TGCGCCAGCAGCCCCTCGGACGGGGTCCCCCTAGCCAAAAACATTCAGTACTTC.

V usage is TRBV16 and J usage is TRBJ2-6; 7 nucleotides agree with TRBD1. This CDR3 is 17 amino acids long. Trimming removed 4 bases from V and 0 bases from J; junction bases left unmatched: 6. From germline, CDR1 is KGHSY and CDR2 FQNENV. The CDR3: CASSRVHRGSGANVLTF. The CDR3 DNA reads as TGTGCCAGCAGCCGAGTTCACAGGGGCTCTGGGGCCAACGTCCTGACTTTC.

This clonotype was detected a few times. The V call is TRBV7-8, the J call TRBJ1-5; 7 nucleotides agree with TRBD1. Germline CDR1 and CDR2: SGHVS and FQNEAQ. This CDR3 has 17 residues. V lost 6 bases to trimming and J lost 0 bases; unmatched junction nucleotides: 11. For the CDR3, the DNA is TGTGCCAGCAGTCTATTGTCCCGGGACAGTAGCAATCAGCCCCAGCATTTT. Its protein is CASSLLSRDSSNQPQHF.

The J gene is TRBJ2-1, the V gene TRBV20-1; D is possibly TRBD2 (6 bases). Trimming shortened V by 5 bases and J by 4 bases, and 12 bases separated the two germline ends. CDR1 is DFQATT and CDR2 is SNEGSKA in the germline V gene (reference sequence). The CDR3 is 13 amino acids. CDR3 region: CSALAGTYNEQFF. Here the CDR3 DNA reads TGCAGTGCTTTAGCCGGGACTTACAATGAGCAGTTCTTC.

The V call is TRBV20-1, the J call TRBJ2-3; D call uncertain. This CDR3 is built from 15 residues. Trimming stripped 0 bases from V and 4 bases from J, with 14 bases between. Germline lookup yields CDR1 DFQATT and CDR2 SNEGSKA (reference sequence). The CDR3 coding sequence is TGCAGTGCTAGAGATCGACCTCCAACCCCAGATACGCAGTATTTT. Its translation is CSARDRPPTPDTQYF.

The V call is TRBV15, the J call TRBJ2-2; TRBD2 matches at 13 bases. V lost 3 bases to trimming and J lost 5 bases; unmatched junction nucleotides: 9. The CDR3 is made up of 18 amino acids. CDR1 LNHNV and CDR2 YYDKDF come from the germline V gene (reference sequence). The CDR3 here is CATSRKTSGGWWTGELFF. For the CDR3, the DNA is TGTGCCACCAGCAGGAAGACTAGCGGGGGGTGGTGGACCGGGGAGCTGTTTTTT. Drawing the rest from reference TRBV15 and TRBJ2-2, the complete variable domain is DAMVIQNPRYQVTQFGKPVTLSCSQTLNHNVMYWYQQKSSQAPKLLFHYYDKDFNNEADTPDNFQSRRPNTSFCFLDIRSPGLGDTAMYLCATSRKTSGGWWTGELFFGEGSRLTVL.

This clonotype was counted between two and nine times. V and J are TRBV24-1 and TRBJ1-1; D perhaps matches TRBD1 (6 bases). CDR1 KGHDR and CDR2 SFDVKD come from the germline V gene. The CDR3 sequence is 12 residues long. V lost 12 bases and J 2 bases, leaving 12 bases between the germline ends. CDR3 region: CAVRTANTEAFF. CDR3 in DNA: TGTGCCGTCCGGACAGCCAACACTGAAGCTTTCTTT.

This chain links TRBV20-1 with TRBJ2-1; 8 nucleotides agree with TRBD2. V was clipped by 0 bases and J by 9 bases; unmatched bases: 10. The CDR3 has 15 residues. Germline loops: CDR1 DFQATT, CDR2 SNEGSKA (reference sequence). The CDR3 loop reads CSARDAVAGFPEQFF. The CDR3 region has the DNA TGCAGTGCTAGAGATGCGGTAGCGGGATTCCCTGAGCAGTTCTTC.

This clonotype was found a few times. The chain uses TRBV12-3 or TRBV12-4 and TRBJ1-4; no clear D. The length of the CDR3 is 12 residues. V was cut by 3 bases and J by 8 bases, with 7 bases left in between. The CDR3: CASSLNREKLFF. The CDR3 DNA is TGTGCCAGCAGTTTGAACCGGGAAAAACTGTTTTTT.

This clonotype showed up just a few times. The V gene is TRBV19, the J gene TRBJ2-5; the D gene is possibly TRBD2 (6 bases). The V gene's germline CDR1 is LNHDA and CDR2 SQIVND (reference sequence). This CDR3 is 12 amino acids long. V dropped 6 bases and J dropped 1 base, with 6 bases sitting between them. CDR3 region: CASRGLQETQYF. The CDR3 nucleotides read TGTGCCAGTAGGGGACTCCAAGAGACCCAGTACTTC.

This clonotype was counted a few times. The rearrangement uses TRBV5-1 and TRBJ2-7; 7 nucleotides agree with TRBD1. CDR3 length: 15 residues. CDR1 is SGHRS, CDR2 YFSETQ, per germline. Trimming took 3 bases from V and 3 from J; bases not matched to a gene: 9. The chain's CDR3 is CASSSPGTDLYEQYF. The CDR3 DNA reads TGCGCCAGCAGCTCTCCCGGGACAGACCTCTACGAGCAGTACTTC.

The chain employs TRBV7-9 and TRBJ2-7; 7 bases agree with TRBD2. This CDR3 is 15 amino acids long. Trimming at V came to 0 bases and at J to 2 bases, leaving 4 bases not matched to a gene. Looked up from germline, CDR1 is SEHNR and CDR2 is FQNEAQ (reference sequence). This CDR3 is CASSLAGGEPYEQYF. The CDR3 region has the DNA TGTGCCAGCAGCTTAGCGGGAGGGGAACCCTACGAGCAGTACTTC.